This TCR beta chain was profiled in a study of Graves' ophthalmopathy and Graves' hyperthyroidism. Study findings and constraints: From stable hyperthyroidism, ophthalmopathy was separated by a 13-signature model with 85% to 90% sensitivity and approximately 81% specificity.

Newly diagnosed, the hyperthyroidism patients had under 2 months' duration and were aged 18 to 65. At least ten counts were recorded for this clonotype. The antigen is unknown. Investigators amplified TCR beta CDR3 regions from RNA transcripts. First-round RT-PCR relied on HTBI primers, and a second-round multiplex PCR came next. TCRdb called the multiplex PCR reads again in MiXCR, with one record for every CDR3 protein. The repertoire includes about 390,000 distinct CDR3 sequences, about 16% of them detected once, and 5.5% to 7% sits in the top ten. The CDR3 is made up of 14 amino acids. V lost 8 bases and J lost 2; bases outside the gene matches: 8. Germline CDR1 reads SGHTA; CDR2 reads FQGNSA.

The chain has TRBV7-2 and TRBJ2-7; 8 nucleotides agree with TRBD1. Sequenced sample: peripheral blood. The receptor was isolated from a woman younger than 30 with stable Graves' hyperthyroidism. The CDR3 DNA follows: TGTGCCAGCGGGAAGGGACAGGCTCCCTACGAGCAGTACTTC. It translates to CASGKGQAPYEQYF.